This T cell receptor beta chain was documented in a study of T cell responses to AZD1222 COVID-19 vaccine. This CDR3 contains 18 residues. Per the germline V gene, CDR1 is ENHRY and CDR2 is SYGVKD. Losses at the gene ends were 5 bases for V and 3 bases for J; bases not matched to a gene: 14. Method: immunoSEQ multiplex PCR; TCRdb's copy keeps in-frame clones and lacks some. The sample has 190,000 or so clones, about 89% seen once. The sequencing used peripheral blood, collected 28 days after the second AZD1222 dose. The gene calls are TRBV10-3 and TRBJ2-7; 12 nucleotides agree with TRBD2. The sequence was obtained from an adult who received the AZD1222 COVID-19 vaccine. The CDR3, as DNA: TGTGCCATCAGTCGGACTAGCGGGATGTTCGTGCCACTCTACGAGCAGTACTTC. Residues: CAISRTSGMFVPLYEQYF.